Described below is a single T cell receptor (beta chain) sequence and its context. Germline assignment: CDR1 LNHNV and CDR2 YYDKDF (reference sequence). CDR3 size: 15 residues. J gave up 4 bases and V 3 bases, and 5 bases lay outside the gene matches. The data derive from a study of blood T cell repertoires in COVID-19. The assay was immunoSEQ multiplex PCR, and TCRdb's table has in-frame clones only and misses some. In the table there are 250,000 or so clones, about 90% of which are singletons. The chain has TRBV15 and TRBJ1-3; 8 bases agree with TRBD1. Material for sequencing was peripheral blood. This clonotype was sampled from a woman aged 55 to 70 with COVID-19, enrolled during active disease. CDR3 in amino acids: CATSSQGAAGNTIYF. The CDR3 DNA reads TGTGCCACCAGCAGCCAGGGGGCTGCGGGAAACACCATATATTTT.